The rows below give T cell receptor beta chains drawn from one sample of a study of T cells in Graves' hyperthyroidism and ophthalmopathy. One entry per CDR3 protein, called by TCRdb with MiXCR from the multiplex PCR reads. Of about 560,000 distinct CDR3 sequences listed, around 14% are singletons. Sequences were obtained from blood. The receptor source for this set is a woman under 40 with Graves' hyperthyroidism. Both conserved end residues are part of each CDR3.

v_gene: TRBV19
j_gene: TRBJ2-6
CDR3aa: CASRDLSGANVLTF

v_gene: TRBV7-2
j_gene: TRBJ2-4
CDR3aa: CASSLDTGTSLYIQYF

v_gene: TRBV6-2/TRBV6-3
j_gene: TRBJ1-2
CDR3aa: CASSPWDASYGYTF

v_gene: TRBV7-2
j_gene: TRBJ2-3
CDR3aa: CASSLSPRDTQYF

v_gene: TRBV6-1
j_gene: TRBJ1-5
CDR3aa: CASSELGSRQPQHF

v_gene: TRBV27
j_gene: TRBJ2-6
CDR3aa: CASSPAGANVLTF

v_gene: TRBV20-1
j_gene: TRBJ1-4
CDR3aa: CSALPGQGNEKLFF

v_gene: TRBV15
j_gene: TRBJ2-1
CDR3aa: CATSSPSGLGDEQFF

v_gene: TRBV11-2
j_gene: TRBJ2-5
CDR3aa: CASSSGEQQETQYF

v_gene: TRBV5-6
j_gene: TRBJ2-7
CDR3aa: CASSARTSGRAKEQYF

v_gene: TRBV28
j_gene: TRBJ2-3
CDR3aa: CASSMLQGIFSTDTQYF

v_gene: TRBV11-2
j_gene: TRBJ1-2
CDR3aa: CASSITIFYGYTF

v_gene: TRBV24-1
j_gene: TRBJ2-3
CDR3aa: CATSDSGPQAVSTDTQYF

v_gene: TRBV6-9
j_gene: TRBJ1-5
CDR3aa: CASSYVGGGPQHF

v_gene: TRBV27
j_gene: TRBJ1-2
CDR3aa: CASGANYGYTF

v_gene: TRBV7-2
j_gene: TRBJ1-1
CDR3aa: CASSLSGTGTGDAAFF

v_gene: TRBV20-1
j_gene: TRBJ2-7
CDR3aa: CSASTGAEAYEQYF

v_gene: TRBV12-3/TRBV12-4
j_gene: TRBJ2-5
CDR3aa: CASSQGANRETQYF

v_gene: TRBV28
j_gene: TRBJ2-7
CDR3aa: CASSLSTSGRAYEQYF

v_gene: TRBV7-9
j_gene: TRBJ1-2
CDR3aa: CASSSRQGSNYGYTF

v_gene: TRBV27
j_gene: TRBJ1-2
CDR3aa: CASSPGDSYGYTF

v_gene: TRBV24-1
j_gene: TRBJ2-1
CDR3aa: CATGDVSSYNEQFF

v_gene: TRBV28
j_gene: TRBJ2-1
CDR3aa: CASSFRTSGNNEQFF

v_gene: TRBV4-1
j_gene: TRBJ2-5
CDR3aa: CASSQVAGGLQETQYF

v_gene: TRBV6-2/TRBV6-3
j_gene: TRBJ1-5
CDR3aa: CASSTVRTGSVQPQHF

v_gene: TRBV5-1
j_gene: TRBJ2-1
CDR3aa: CASSREGGSTYNEQFF

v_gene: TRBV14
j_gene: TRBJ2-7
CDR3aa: CASSQVTRGEQYF

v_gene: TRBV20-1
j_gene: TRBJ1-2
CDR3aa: CSARKNTGTVYGYTF

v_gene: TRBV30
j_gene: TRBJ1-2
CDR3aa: CAWSAGRGHGYTF

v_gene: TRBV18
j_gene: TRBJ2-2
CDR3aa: CASSPDRANTGELFF

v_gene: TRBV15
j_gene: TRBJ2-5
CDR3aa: CATSSGTQQETQYF

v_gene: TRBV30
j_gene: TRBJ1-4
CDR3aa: CAWSVYEKLFF

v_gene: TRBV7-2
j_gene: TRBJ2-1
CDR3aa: CASNPRGRGSYNEQFF

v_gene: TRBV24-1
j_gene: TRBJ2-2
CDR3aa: CATSDPSGRGTGELFF

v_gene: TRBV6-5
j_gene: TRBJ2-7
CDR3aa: CASSSSTSGYEQYF

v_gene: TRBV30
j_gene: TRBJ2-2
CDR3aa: CAWSARAHTGELFF

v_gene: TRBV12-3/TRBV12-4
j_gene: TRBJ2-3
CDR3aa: CASSFMADTQYF

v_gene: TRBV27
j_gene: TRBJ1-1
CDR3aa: CASSQGPLNTEAFF

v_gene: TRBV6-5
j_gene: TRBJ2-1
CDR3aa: CASSYLGTGTNEQFF

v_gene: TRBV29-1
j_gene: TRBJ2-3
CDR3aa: CSVGPSGASTDTQYF

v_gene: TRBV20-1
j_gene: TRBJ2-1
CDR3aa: CSARGRGDEQFF

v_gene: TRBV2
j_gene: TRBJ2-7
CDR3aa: CASTEQPGVNYEQYF

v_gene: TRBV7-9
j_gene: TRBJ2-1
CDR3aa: CASSLRAVLGLRFHNEQFF

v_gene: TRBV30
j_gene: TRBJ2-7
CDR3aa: CAWSVSSAGGPLEQYF

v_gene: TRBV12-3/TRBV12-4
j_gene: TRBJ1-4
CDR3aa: CASSDQGTPNEKLFF

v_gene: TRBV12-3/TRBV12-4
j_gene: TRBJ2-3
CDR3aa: CASSFFVNTDTQYF

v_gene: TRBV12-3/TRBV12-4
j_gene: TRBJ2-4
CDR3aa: CASSLLRERVNIQYF

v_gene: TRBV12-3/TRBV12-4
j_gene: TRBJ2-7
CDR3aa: CASSFGAGVVTYEQYF

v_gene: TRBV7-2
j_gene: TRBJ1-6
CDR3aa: CASSSRQGGSPLHF

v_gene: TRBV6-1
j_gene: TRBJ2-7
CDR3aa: CASSTRTGTSGGLVYEQYF

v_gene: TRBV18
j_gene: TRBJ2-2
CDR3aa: CASSGRADTGELFF

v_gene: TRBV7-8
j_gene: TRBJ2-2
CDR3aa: CASSFSLNTGELFF

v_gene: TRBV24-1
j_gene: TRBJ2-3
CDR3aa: CATSDQGLAPQYF

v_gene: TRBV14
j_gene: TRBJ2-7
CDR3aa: CASSQGWARGTYEQYF

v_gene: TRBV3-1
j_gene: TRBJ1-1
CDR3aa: CASSLEGVRTEAFF

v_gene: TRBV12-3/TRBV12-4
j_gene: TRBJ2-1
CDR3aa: CASDRSPGEQFF